These T cell receptor beta chains were read from a single sample in a study of T cell responses to AZD1222 COVID-19 vaccine. The data were produced by immunoSEQ multiplex PCR, yet TCRdb's version contains in-frame clones alone and is incomplete. Of around 140,000 clones listed, 75% to 95% are singletons. Sequences were derived from peripheral blood, sampled 28 days after the second dose of the MenACWY control vaccine. These receptors originate from an adult who received the MenACWY meningococcal vaccine as a control. The CDR3 runs from the conserved cysteine through the conserved F or W. Fields, in order: clone size, J gene, V gene, D gene, CDR3 protein, CDR3 DNA. D genes are given only for firm matches. Only part of the rows carry a size: once, few, many, or a class if the clone is expanded.

size: NA
J: TRBJ1-3
V: TRBV15
D: NA
CDR3: CATSRWTDSGNTIYF
DNA: TGTGCCACCAGCAGATGGACAGACTCTGGAAACACCATATATTTT

size: NA
J: TRBJ2-1
V: TRBV30
D: NA
CDR3: CAWRGEVEQFF
DNA: TGTGCCTGGAGGGGGGAGGTTGAGCAGTTCTTC

size: NA
J: TRBJ1-3
V: TRBV4-3
D: NA
CDR3: CASSQTDSGNTIYF
DNA: TGCGCCAGCAGCCAAACAGACTCTGGAAACACCATATATTTT

size: once
J: TRBJ2-7
V: TRBV29-1
D: NA
CDR3: CSVEGPGHPYEQYF
DNA: TGCAGCGTTGAAGGGCCCGGCCATCCCTACGAGCAGTACTTC

size: NA
J: TRBJ2-7
V: TRBV3-1/TRBV3-2
D: TRBD1
CDR3: CASSPGQGPYEQYF
DNA: TGTGCCAGCAGCCCCGGACAGGGGCCCTACGAGCAGTACTTC

size: NA
J: TRBJ2-6
V: TRBV27
D: NA
CDR3: CASSLRVSGANVLTF
DNA: TGTGCCAGCAGTTTGAGGGTCTCTGGGGCCAACGTCCTGACTTTC

size: NA
J: TRBJ1-2
V: TRBV19
D: NA
CDR3: CASRLRGLDYGYTF
DNA: TGTGCCAGTAGACTCCGGGGTTTGGACTATGGCTACACCTTC

size: NA
J: TRBJ2-1
V: TRBV6-2/TRBV6-3
D: NA
CDR3: CASSSWIREYNEQFF
DNA: TGTGCCAGCAGTTCTTGGATCAGAGAATACAATGAGCAGTTCTTC

size: NA
J: TRBJ1-2
V: TRBV9
D: NA
CDR3: CASSPRGESYGYTF
DNA: TGTGCCAGCAGCCCACGGGGGGAGTCCTATGGCTACACCTTC

size: NA
J: TRBJ1-6
V: TRBV27
D: NA
CDR3: CASSLQLGLNNSPLHF
DNA: TGTGCCAGCAGTTTACAGCTGGGGTTAAATAATTCACCCCTCCACTTT

size: NA
J: TRBJ2-7
V: TRBV7-3
D: TRBD2
CDR3: CASSLQASGGYEQYF
DNA: TGTGCCAGCAGCTTACAGGCTAGCGGGGGGTACGAGCAGTACTTC

size: NA
J: TRBJ2-2
V: TRBV6-5
D: NA
CDR3: CASSRGFGTGELFF
DNA: TGTGCCAGCAGTCGGGGTTTCGGGACCGGGGAGCTGTTTTTT

size: NA
J: TRBJ1-1
V: TRBV24-1
D: NA
CDR3: CATSDSTMTENTEAFF
DNA: TGTGCCACCAGTGATTCCACAATGACAGAGAACACTGAAGCTTTCTTT

size: few
J: TRBJ2-7
V: TRBV11-2
D: TRBD2
CDR3: CASRSSGSSYEQYF
DNA: TGTGCCAGCAGATCTAGCGGAAGCTCCTACGAGCAGTACTTC

size: NA
J: TRBJ2-1
V: TRBV27
D: NA
CDR3: CASSLRQPYNEQFF
DNA: TGTGCCAGCAGTTTACGACAGCCCTACAATGAGCAGTTCTTC

size: NA
J: TRBJ2-2
V: TRBV2
D: NA
CDR3: CASKEGNTGELFF
DNA: TGTGCCAGCAAAGAGGGTAACACCGGGGAGCTGTTTTTT

size: NA
J: TRBJ1-4
V: TRBV15
D: NA
CDR3: CATSRDNRQVPFF
DNA: TGTGCCACCAGCAGAGATAATCGCCAAGTGCCGTTTTTT

size: NA
J: TRBJ1-6
V: TRBV15
D: NA
CDR3: CATSAHRDSPLHF
DNA: TGTGCCACCAGCGCCCACAGGGATTCACCCCTCCACTTT

size: NA
J: TRBJ1-5
V: TRBV7-2
D: NA
CDR3: CASSTDSRNQPQHF
DNA: TGTGCCAGCAGCACCGACAGCCGCAATCAGCCCCAGCATTTT

size: NA
J: TRBJ2-6
V: TRBV18
D: NA
CDR3: CASSPKGSFSGANVLTF
DNA: TGTGCCAGCTCACCGAAGGGGTCCTTCTCTGGGGCCAACGTCCTGACTTTC

size: NA
J: TRBJ1-5
V: TRBV9
D: NA
CDR3: CASSVGHLGNQPQHF
DNA: TGTGCCAGCAGCGTAGGGCACCTCGGGAATCAGCCCCAGCATTTT

size: NA
J: TRBJ1-4
V: TRBV3-1/TRBV3-2
D: TRBD1
CDR3: CASSHRDRGVEKLFF
DNA: TGTGCCAGCAGCCATAGGGACAGGGGAGTTGAAAAACTGTTTTTT

size: NA
J: TRBJ2-2
V: TRBV10-3
D: NA
CDR3: CAISVAGQNTGELFF
DNA: TGTGCCATCAGTGTGGCAGGGCAGAACACCGGGGAGCTGTTTTTT

size: NA
J: TRBJ1-3
V: TRBV7-9
D: NA
CDR3: CASSRLGRQNIGNTIYF
DNA: TGTGCCAGCAGCCGCCTCGGGAGGCAAAATATAGGAAACACCATATATTTT